These T cell receptor beta chains were read from a single sample in a study of T cell responses to AZD1222 COVID-19 vaccine. The repertoire was sequenced with immunoSEQ multiplex PCR; TCRdb's copy has only in-frame clones and lacks some. The sample lists 120,000 or so clones; approximately 90% were seen once. Sequencing was performed on peripheral blood, taken on day 0 of AZD1222 vaccination. The receptors derive from an adult in good health. The CDR3 runs from the conserved cysteine through the conserved F or W. D genes are given only for firm matches. Clone size is given for some rows only: seen once, a few or many times, or a class if the clone is expanded.

d_call: -; clone_size: once; j_call: TRBJ2-2; v_call: TRBV6-4; cdr3_aa: CASSKVIDSSNTGELFF; cdr3_nt: TGTGCCAGCAGTAAAGTAATTGACAGTTCGAACACCGGGGAGCTGTTTTTT
d_call: -; clone_size: -; j_call: TRBJ2-5; v_call: TRBV7-2; cdr3_aa: CASSLSGLFQETQYF; cdr3_nt: TGTGCCAGCAGCTTATCCGGACTTTTCCAAGAGACCCAGTACTTC
d_call: -; clone_size: -; j_call: TRBJ1-3; v_call: TRBV5-1; cdr3_aa: CASTVSGGDSGNTIYF; cdr3_nt: TGCGCCAGCACCGTTTCGGGGGGTGACTCTGGAAACACCATATATTTT
d_call: -; clone_size: -; j_call: TRBJ2-7; v_call: TRBV7-2; cdr3_aa: CASSLVAGVSSYEQYF; cdr3_nt: TGTGCCAGCAGCTTAGTCGCAGGGGTGAGCTCCTACGAGCAGTACTTC
d_call: -; clone_size: -; j_call: TRBJ1-5; v_call: TRBV28; cdr3_aa: CASQGRRNQPQHF; cdr3_nt: TGTGCCAGTCAGGGACGTCGGAATCAGCCCCAGCATTTT
d_call: TRBD1; clone_size: -; j_call: TRBJ2-2; v_call: TRBV4-2; cdr3_aa: CASSRRTGSGTGELFF; cdr3_nt: TGTGCCAGCAGCCGTCGGACAGGGTCGGGCACCGGGGAGCTGTTTTTT
d_call: -; clone_size: -; j_call: TRBJ1-4; v_call: TRBV18; cdr3_aa: CASSPGGGDNEKLFF; cdr3_nt: TGTGCCAGCTCACCGGGTGGGGGAGATAATGAAAAACTGTTTTTT
d_call: -; clone_size: -; j_call: TRBJ2-5; v_call: TRBV7-2; cdr3_aa: CASSLGQPQETQYF; cdr3_nt: TGTGCCAGCAGCTTAGGACAGCCACAAGAGACCCAGTACTTC
d_call: TRBD1; clone_size: -; j_call: TRBJ1-6; v_call: TRBV7-9; cdr3_aa: CASSPPGTEVSPLHF; cdr3_nt: TGTGCCAGCAGCCCTCCCGGGACAGAGGTTTCACCCCTCCACTTT
d_call: -; clone_size: -; j_call: TRBJ2-1; v_call: TRBV4-3; cdr3_aa: CASSQERRSGDEQFF; cdr3_nt: TGCGCCAGCAGCCAAGAAAGGAGATCTGGGGATGAGCAGTTCTTC
d_call: TRBD2; clone_size: once; j_call: TRBJ2-3; v_call: TRBV6-2/TRBV6-3; cdr3_aa: CASSYNSGEGDTQYF; cdr3_nt: TGTGCCAGCAGTTACAATAGCGGGGAGGGGGATACGCAGTATTTT
d_call: -; clone_size: few; j_call: TRBJ2-1; v_call: TRBV7-8; cdr3_aa: CASSLPQGPLSFKDNEQFF; cdr3_nt: TGTGCCAGCAGCTTACCTCAGGGACCGCTTTCCTTTAAAGACAATGAGCAGTTCTTC
d_call: -; clone_size: -; j_call: TRBJ1-1; v_call: TRBV28; cdr3_aa: CASSLVKNTEAFF; cdr3_nt: TGTGCCAGCAGTCTCGTCAAGAACACTGAAGCTTTCTTT
d_call: -; clone_size: -; j_call: TRBJ1-3; v_call: TRBV7-8; cdr3_aa: CASSPGRSSGNTIYF; cdr3_nt: TGTGCCAGCAGCCCCGGGAGAAGCTCTGGAAACACCATATATTTT
d_call: -; clone_size: -; j_call: TRBJ2-3; v_call: TRBV4-1; cdr3_aa: CASSQPQGRLGADTQYF; cdr3_nt: TGCGCCAGCAGCCAACCACAGGGTAGGTTGGGCGCAGATACGCAGTATTTT
d_call: -; clone_size: -; j_call: TRBJ2-6; v_call: TRBV14; cdr3_aa: CASSSRDGLISGANVLTF; cdr3_nt: TGTGCCAGCAGCTCCCGGGACGGATTAATCTCTGGGGCCAACGTCCTGACTTTC
d_call: TRBD2; clone_size: once; j_call: TRBJ2-4; v_call: TRBV30; cdr3_aa: CAWSVGPKGTSYF; cdr3_nt: TGTGCCTGGAGTGTAGGGCCCAAAGGGACTAGCTACTTC
d_call: -; clone_size: -; j_call: TRBJ2-7; v_call: TRBV15; cdr3_aa: CATSKASYEQYF; cdr3_nt: TGTGCCACCAGCAAAGCCTCCTACGAGCAGTACTTC
d_call: TRBD1; clone_size: -; j_call: TRBJ1-6; v_call: TRBV4-1; cdr3_aa: CASSQDRDSTPLHF; cdr3_nt: TGCGCCAGCAGCCAAGATCGGGACAGTACACCCCTCCACTTT
d_call: -; clone_size: -; j_call: TRBJ1-5; v_call: TRBV6-5; cdr3_aa: CASSPDMTNQPQHF; cdr3_nt: TGTGCCAGCAGTCCCGACATGACAAATCAGCCCCAGCATTTT
d_call: TRBD1; clone_size: -; j_call: TRBJ1-6; v_call: TRBV27; cdr3_aa: CASSSRGHNSPLHF; cdr3_nt: TGTGCCAGCAGTTCCAGGGGGCACAATTCACCCCTCCACTTT
d_call: -; clone_size: medium-sized; j_call: TRBJ2-2; v_call: TRBV6-4; cdr3_aa: CASSDSADTGELFF; cdr3_nt: TGTGCCAGCAGTGACTCAGCGGACACCGGGGAGCTGTTTTTT
d_call: -; clone_size: -; j_call: TRBJ1-1; v_call: TRBV19; cdr3_aa: CASSWGPREAFF; cdr3_nt: TGTGCCAGTAGTTGGGGACCGAGAGAAGCTTTCTTT
d_call: TRBD1; clone_size: -; j_call: TRBJ1-4; v_call: TRBV28; cdr3_aa: CASSEQGASEKLFF; cdr3_nt: TGTGCCAGCAGCGAACAGGGGGCAAGCGAAAAACTGTTTTTT
d_call: TRBD2; clone_size: -; j_call: TRBJ2-1; v_call: TRBV6-2/TRBV6-3; cdr3_aa: CASSYAVGAGGPKSDEQFF; cdr3_nt: TGTGCCAGCAGTTACGCGGTGGGAGCGGGGGGGCCAAAGAGTGATGAGCAGTTCTTC
d_call: TRBD1; clone_size: -; j_call: TRBJ1-5; v_call: TRBV13; cdr3_aa: CASSSKRQGGFSNQPQHF; cdr3_nt: TGTGCCAGCAGCAGTAAAAGACAGGGGGGTTTTAGCAATCAGCCCCAGCATTTT
d_call: -; clone_size: -; j_call: TRBJ1-5; v_call: TRBV27; cdr3_aa: CASSLSMGFGNQPQHF; cdr3_nt: TGTGCCAGCAGTTTATCTATGGGCTTTGGCAATCAGCCCCAGCATTTT
d_call: TRBD2; clone_size: -; j_call: TRBJ2-1; v_call: TRBV27; cdr3_aa: CASSPTSGSTNEQFF; cdr3_nt: TGTGCCAGCAGTCCCACTAGCGGGAGTACGAATGAGCAGTTCTTC
d_call: TRBD2; clone_size: -; j_call: TRBJ2-5; v_call: TRBV7-2; cdr3_aa: CASASGGPRQETQYF; cdr3_nt: TGTGCCAGCGCCTCGGGAGGGCCACGGCAAGAGACCCAGTACTTC
d_call: -; clone_size: -; j_call: TRBJ1-2; v_call: TRBV7-2; cdr3_aa: CASSLDQGYGYTF; cdr3_nt: TGTGCCAGCAGCTTAGATCAGGGCTATGGCTACACCTTC
d_call: TRBD2; clone_size: -; j_call: TRBJ2-7; v_call: TRBV29-1; cdr3_aa: CSGSGSPSEQYF; cdr3_nt: TGCAGCGGGAGCGGGAGTCCCAGCGAGCAGTACTTC
d_call: -; clone_size: -; j_call: TRBJ1-1; v_call: TRBV29-1; cdr3_aa: CSVDRGAHAFF; cdr3_nt: TGCAGCGTTGATCGGGGGGCGCACGCTTTCTTT
d_call: TRBD2; clone_size: -; j_call: TRBJ2-7; v_call: TRBV5-1; cdr3_aa: CASSFSGGAYEQYF; cdr3_nt: TGCGCCAGCAGCTTTAGCGGGGGGGCCTACGAGCAGTACTTC
d_call: TRBD1; clone_size: -; j_call: TRBJ2-7; v_call: TRBV7-2; cdr3_aa: CASSLVLFVGQGPYEQYF; cdr3_nt: TGTGCCAGCAGCTTAGTCTTATTTGTGGGACAGGGACCCTACGAGCAGTACTTC
d_call: TRBD2; clone_size: -; j_call: TRBJ2-1; v_call: TRBV7-2; cdr3_aa: CASSQGLAGPFEQFF; cdr3_nt: TGTGCCAGCAGCCAGGGACTAGCGGGGCCTTTTGAGCAGTTCTTC
d_call: -; clone_size: -; j_call: TRBJ2-5; v_call: TRBV5-1; cdr3_aa: CASSSGIGETQYF; cdr3_nt: TGCGCCAGCAGCTCCGGTATAGGGGAGACCCAGTACTTC